This T cell receptor beta chain was captured in a study of cytomegalovirus exposure and HLA in healthy donors. The CDR3 extends over 13 amino acids. CDR1 and CDR2 from the germline V gene are SGHTA and FQGNSA. Trimming pared 2 bases from V and 4 bases from J, leaving 8 bases between. The PCR was carried out with 60 Vbeta primers and 13 Jbeta primers. Clones were sequenced by immunoSEQ multiplex PCR, and TCRdb holds only the in-frame ones, with some missing. The repertoire has 100,000 to 150,000 clones, more than 75% of them found once; the top ten carry under 13%. The gene calls are TRBV7-2 and TRBJ1-2; perhaps TRBD1 as D (5 bases). Sequencing was carried out using PBMCs. This clonotype was obtained from a young man in good health and CMV-seropositive. The CDR3 bases are TGTGCCAGCAGCTTAAACAGGATCTATGGCTACACCTTC. Translation: CASSLNRIYGYTF.